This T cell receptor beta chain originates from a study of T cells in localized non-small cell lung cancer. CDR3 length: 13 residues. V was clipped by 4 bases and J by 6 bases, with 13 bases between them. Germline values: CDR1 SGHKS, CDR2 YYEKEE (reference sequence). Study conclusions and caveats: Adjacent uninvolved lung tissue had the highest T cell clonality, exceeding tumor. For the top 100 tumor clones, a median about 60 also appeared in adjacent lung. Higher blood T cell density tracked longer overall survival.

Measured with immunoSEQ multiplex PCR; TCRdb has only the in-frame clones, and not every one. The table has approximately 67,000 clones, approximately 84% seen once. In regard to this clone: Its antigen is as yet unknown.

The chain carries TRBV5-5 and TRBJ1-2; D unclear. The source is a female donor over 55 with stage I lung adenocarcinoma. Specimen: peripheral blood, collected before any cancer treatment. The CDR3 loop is CASSPVGADGYTF. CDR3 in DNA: TGTGCCAGCAGCCCGGTGGGAGCCGATGGCTACACCTTC.